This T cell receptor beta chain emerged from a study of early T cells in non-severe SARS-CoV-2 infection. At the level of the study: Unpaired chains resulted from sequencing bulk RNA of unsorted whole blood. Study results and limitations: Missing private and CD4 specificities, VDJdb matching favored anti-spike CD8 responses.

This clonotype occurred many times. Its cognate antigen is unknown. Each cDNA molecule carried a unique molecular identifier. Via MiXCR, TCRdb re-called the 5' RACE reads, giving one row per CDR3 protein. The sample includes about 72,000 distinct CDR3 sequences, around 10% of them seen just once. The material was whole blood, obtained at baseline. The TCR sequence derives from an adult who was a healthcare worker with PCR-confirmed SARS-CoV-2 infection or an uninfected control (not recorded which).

This CDR3 is CASSLLPRGEQYF. CDR3 sequence (DNA): TGTGCCAGCAGCCTATTGCCTCGGGGCGAGCAGTACTTC. The chain links TRBV14 to TRBJ2-7, with TRBD2 as a possible D gene (5 bases). Germline loops: CDR1 SGHDN, CDR2 FVKESK. Trimming shortened V by 4 bases and J by 6 bases, and 13 bases separated the two germline ends. The CDR3 totals 13 residues.